A single sample is the source of the 29 T cell receptor beta chains below, sequenced in a study of cytomegalovirus exposure and HLA in healthy donors. The primer mix had 60 Vbeta and 13 Jbeta primers. Generated by immunoSEQ multiplex PCR, the TCRdb table keeps only in-frame clones and is missing some. The sample lists approximately 110,000 clones, 65% to 85% occurring once. Sequenced: PBMCs. The origin of the receptors is a woman aged 25 to 45 in good health and CMV-seropositive.

The chain joins TRBV19 to TRBJ2-3; 7 bases map to TRBD1. The CDR3 has 14 amino acids. The germline V gene encodes CDR1 LNHDA and CDR2 SQIVND (reference sequence). V lost 3 bases to trimming and J lost 5 bases; unmatched junction nucleotides: 5. The CDR3 region has the DNA TGTGCCAGTAGTATCCGACAGGGCAAAGATACGCAGTATTTT. It yields the protein CASSIRQGKDTQYF. Full variable domain (rest looked up from reference TRBV19 and TRBJ2-3): DGGITQSPKYLFRKEGQNVTLSCEQNLNHDAMYWYRQDPGQGLRLIYYSQIVNDFQKGDIAEGYSVSREKKESFPLTVTSAQKNPTAFYLCASSIRQGKDTQYFGPGTRLTVL.

The rearrangement joins TRBV6-1 to TRBJ2-7; TRBD1 agrees at 11 bases. Losses at the gene ends were 6 bases for V and 4 bases for J; bases not matched to a gene: 8. Germline V gene data show CDR1 as MNHNS and CDR2 as SASEGT. The CDR3 contains 15 residues. DNA for the CDR3: TGTGCCAGCAGAAAAGGACAGGGGGCAGGATACGAGCAGTACTTC. Protein: CASRKGQGAGYEQYF.

This clone was observed a single time. The CDR3 coding sequence is TGCGCCAGCAGCTTGGTGGGGGGGTTGAGCTCTGGGGCCAACGTCCTGACTTTC. Protein: CASSLVGGLSSGANVLTF. This sequence joins TRBV5-1 and TRBJ2-6; 7 nucleotides agree with TRBD2. The CDR3 contains 18 residues. CDR1 SGHRS and CDR2 YFSETQ come from the germline V gene. V shed 0 bases, J shed 0 bases, and the junction held 6 bases outside the gene matches.

V usage is TRBV21-1 and J usage is TRBJ1-2. TRBV21-1 is described as a pseudogene. CDR3 length: 12 amino acids. CDR3: CASSLANYGYTF. DNA of the CDR3: TGTGCCAGCAGCCTCGCGAACTATGGCTACACCTTC.

This clone was seen only a few times. The chain is built from TRBV4-1 and TRBJ2-5; no definite D call. The germline V gene has CDR1 MGHRA and CDR2 YSYEKL. V lost 1 base and J 4 bases, leaving 7 bases between the germline ends. CDR3 length: 13 residues. CDR3 amino acids: CASSQAGLETQYF. The CDR3 DNA sequence: TGCGCCAGCAGCCAAGCCGGGTTAGAGACCCAGTACTTC.

The V gene is TRBV5-4, the J gene TRBJ1-6, with unresolved D. Germline CDR1 and CDR2: SGHNT and YYREEE (reference sequence). The V end lost 0 bases, the J end lost 0 bases, and 4 bases lay between the germline ends. The CDR3 has 15 residues. The CDR3 spells CASSLGSSYNSPLHF. The CDR3 nucleotides are TGTGCCAGCAGCTTGGGGAGCTCCTATAATTCACCCCTCCACTTT.

The rearrangement links TRBV7-2 to TRBJ2-5; TRBD2 agrees at 10 bases. V shed 0 bases, J shed 3 bases, and the junction held 4 bases outside the gene matches. The CDR3 is 16 residues long. Germline assignment: CDR1 SGHTA and CDR2 FQGNSA. The CDR3 region has the DNA TGTGCCAGCAGCTTAGCGCATCTAGCGGGGGAAGAGACCCAGTACTTC. Translation: CASSLAHLAGEETQYF.

V gene TRBV6-1 combines with J gene TRBJ1-1, with D unclear. V was cut by 3 bases and J by 0 bases, with 5 bases left in between. The germline gives CDR1 MNHNS, CDR2 SASEGT. This CDR3 contains 13 residues. The DNA for the CDR3 is TGTGCCAGCAGTGACAACATGAACACTGAAGCTTTCTTT. Translation gives CASSDNMNTEAFF.

The rearrangement links TRBV9 to TRBJ2-7; perhaps TRBD1 as D (6 bases). Germline CDR1 reads SGDLS; CDR2 reads YYNGEE. Trimming left V 0 bases short and J 6 bases short, with 13 bases between. The CDR3 has 14 amino acids. The CDR3 sequence is CASSVAGTGPEQYF. The CDR3 DNA sequence: TGTGCCAGCAGCGTAGCTGGTACAGGGCCCGAGCAGTACTTC.

The chain recombines TRBV6-6 with TRBJ2-7; 7 bases fit TRBD1. The V segment lost 9 bases and the J segment 3 bases; nucleotides outside the gene matches: 2. Germline V lookup: CDR1 MNHNY, CDR2 SVGAGI (reference sequence). This CDR3 is 11 amino acids long. The CDR3 DNA reads TGTGCCAGTTGGGACAGCTACGAGCAGTACTTC. This encodes CASWDSYEQYF.

This rearrangement joins TRBV5-1 to TRBJ2-2, with 10 bases lining up with TRBD2. Germline CDR1 reads SGHRS; CDR2 reads YFSETQ. The junction had 6 bases not matched to a gene; V was cut back by 6 bases and J by 4 bases. The length of the CDR3 is 15 residues. CDR3 DNA: TGCGCCAGCACTCTAGCGGGGGACACCACCGGGGAGCTGTTTTTT. Its translation: CASTLAGDTTGELFF.

This rearrangement joins TRBV10-2 to TRBJ2-1; TRBD1 agrees at 8 bases. The CDR3 extends over 13 amino acids. Trimming removed 7 bases from V and 9 bases from J; junction bases left unmatched: 8. Looked up from germline, CDR1 is WSHSY and CDR2 is SAAADI. The CDR3: CASTPAQGGEQFF. In DNA form, the CDR3 reads TGCGCCAGCACCCCGGCACAGGGGGGTGAGCAGTTCTTC.

The chain is built from TRBV6-1 and TRBJ2-7; possible D gene TRBD1, 5 bases. V shed 5 bases and J shed 7 bases, with 18 bases lying between them. The CDR3 consists of 14 residues. In germline, CDR1 is MNHNS, CDR2 SASEGT. In nucleotides, the CDR3 is TGTGCCAGCAGTCTCAGGCAGGGCGTGGGGGAGCAGTACTTC. This encodes CASSLRQGVGEQYF.

V usage is TRBV30 and J usage is TRBJ2-5; 7 bases align to TRBD1. After removal of 5 bases from V and 11 bases from J, the junction contained 23 bases not matched to a gene. Germline V gene sequence: CDR1 GTSNPN, CDR2 SVGIG (reference sequence). The CDR3 consists of 16 residues. CDR3 amino acids: CAWSRDQTGLHREQYF. The DNA for the CDR3 is TGTGCCTGGTCCAGGGACCAGACAGGGTTGCATAGAGAGCAGTACTTC.

The genes are TRBV7-8 and TRBJ1-1; TRBD1 aligns across 9 bases. Trimming at V came to 6 bases and at J to 3 bases, leaving 11 bases not matched to a gene. The CDR3 is made up of 16 amino acids. Per germline, CDR1 SGHVS and CDR2 FQNEAQ. DNA of the CDR3: TGTGCCAGCAGTTCCAACTACAGGGGGCGTTACACTGAAGCTTTCTTT. Protein: CASSSNYRGRYTEAFF.

The V gene is TRBV7-6, the J gene TRBJ2-5, with 8 bases that match TRBD1. V lost 5 bases, J lost 5 bases, and 10 bases stayed unmatched. The CDR3 loop spans 15 amino acids. Germline V gene lookup returns CDR1 SGHVS and CDR2 FNYEAQ. CDR3 sequence: CASSPRQGLGETQYF. The CDR3 DNA reads TGTGCCAGCAGCCCCAGACAGGGGCTAGGGGAGACCCAGTACTTC.

The chain combines TRBV4-2 with TRBJ1-3, with D unclear. The CDR3 is made up of 15 amino acids. Germline lookup yields CDR1 LGHNA and CDR2 YNFKEQ. Trimming took off 0 bases at V and 0 bases at J, with 6 bases between the two ends. The CDR3 here is CASSQDPVSGNTIYF. The CDR3 nucleotides are TGTGCCAGCAGCCAAGATCCCGTCTCTGGAAACACCATATATTTT.

The table lists this clone with a count of one. This chain connects TRBV5-1 to TRBJ2-3; 11 bases are shared with TRBD1. The CDR3 contains 19 residues. The V and J ends lost 4 bases and 0 bases, in that order; junction bases with no gene match: 13. Germline-derived CDR1 and CDR2 are SGHRS and YFSETQ. The DNA of the CDR3 is TGCGCCAGCAGCCAGCAGGGACAGGGGGTTCTTCCTAGCACAGATACGCAGTATTTT. It encodes CASSQQGQGVLPSTDTQYF. Based on the CDR3 plus reference TRBV5-1 and TRBJ2-3, the full variable domain is KAGVTQTPRYLIKTRGQQVTLSCSPISGHRSVSWYQQTPGQGLQFLFEYFSETQRNKGNFPGRFSGRQFSNSRSEMNVSTLELGDSALYLCASSQQGQGVLPSTDTQYFGPGTRLTVL.

The chain joins TRBV27 to TRBJ2-7, with 7 bases identical to TRBD2. CDR3 length: 15 amino acids. J gave up 4 bases and V 3 bases, and 9 bases lay outside the gene matches. Germline CDR1 reads MNHEY; CDR2 reads SMNVEV (reference sequence). Here the CDR3 reads CASSFSPGLTYEQYF. CDR3 DNA sequence: TGTGCCAGCAGTTTTTCGCCGGGACTAACTTACGAGCAGTACTTC.

This chain connects TRBV18 to TRBJ2-5; D is ambiguous. CDR1 is KGHSH and CDR2 is LQKENI in the germline V gene. Trimming left V 3 bases short and J 5 bases short, with 10 bases between. This CDR3 is built from 13 residues. CDR3 sequence reads: CASSPPMLETQYF. The CDR3 DNA sequence: TGTGCCAGCTCACCTCCAATGTTGGAGACCCAGTACTTC.

Points on this clone: This sample also contains other DNA sequences that code for the same CDR3. The chain carries TRBV19 and TRBJ2-5, with 9 bases that match TRBD1. CDR1 LNHDA and CDR2 SQIVND come from the germline V gene (reference sequence). Trimming cost V 5 bases and J 6 bases; bases outside gene matches: 13. This CDR3 contains 16 residues. The CDR3 sequence: CASSFLPGQGLQTQYF. CDR3 nucleotide sequence: TGTGCCAGTAGTTTTCTTCCGGGACAGGGTTTACAGACCCAGTACTTC.

This chain connects TRBV27 to TRBJ1-1, with 9 bases identical to TRBD1. CDR3 length equals 16 residues. The V segment lost 5 bases and the J segment 1 base; nucleotides outside the gene matches: 8. Germline V CDR1 and CDR2: MNHEY, SMNVEV (reference sequence). Here the CDR3 reads CASSPTGGTSNTEAFF. The DNA of the CDR3 is TGTGCCAGCAGTCCCACAGGGGGCACCTCGAACACTGAAGCTTTCTTT.

The chain uses TRBV7-2 and TRBJ1-5; 9 positions match TRBD1. V shed 3 bases, J shed 7 bases, and the junction held 4 bases outside the gene matches. Per the germline V gene, CDR1 is SGHTA and CDR2 is FQGNSA. The CDR3 loop spans 14 amino acids. The CDR3 is CASSLAQGAQPQHF. CDR3 bases: TGTGCCAGCAGCTTGGCACAGGGGGCACAGCCCCAGCATTTT.

This chain links TRBV11-2 with TRBJ2-3; 13 bases agree with TRBD2. Germline-derived CDR1 and CDR2 are SGHAT and FQNNGV. Losses at the gene ends were 5 bases for V and 5 bases for J; bases not matched to a gene: 4. This CDR3 is built from 15 residues. This CDR3 is CASSPGLAGVDTQYF. The CDR3 nucleotides read TGTGCCAGCAGCCCAGGACTAGCGGGGGTAGATACGCAGTATTTT.

Regarding this clone: Other DNA sequences of this sample code for an identical CDR3. The chain combines TRBV7-9 with TRBJ2-5; no firm D call. The ends were cut back, 1 base at V and 3 bases at J, with 6 bases in the middle. The germline V gene encodes CDR1 SEHNR and CDR2 FQNEAQ (reference sequence). The CDR3 has 13 residues. CDR3 nucleotides: TGTGCCAGCAGCTTAGGTGCGGAAGAGACCCAGTACTTC. This codes for CASSLGAEETQYF.

The genes are TRBV7-9 and TRBJ1-2, with D possibly TRBD1 on 5 matching bases. V was cut by 5 bases and J by 12 bases, with 22 bases left in between. Germline V gene sequence: CDR1 SEHNR, CDR2 FQNEAQ (reference sequence). The CDR3 length is 14 residues. CDR3 DNA sequence: TGTGCCAGCAGCCCAGATATTACTACAGGTATCAACACCTTC. This codes for CASSPDITTGINTF.

CDR3 coding DNA: TGCAGCGTTGGGGAGGGTACAGGGGGCGAAAAACTGTTTTTT. It specifies CSVGEGTGGEKLFF. The chain combines TRBV29-1 with TRBJ1-4; 9 nucleotides agree with TRBD1. Germline trimming cut 4 bases from V and 8 bases from J; bases unmatched to any gene: 8. The CDR3 is made up of 14 amino acids. Germline V lookup: CDR1 SQVTM, CDR2 ANQGSEA.

The J gene is TRBJ1-1, the V gene TRBV9; tentative D call: TRBD1 (6 bases). Germline V gene sequence: CDR1 SGDLS, CDR2 YYNGEE. This CDR3 has 15 residues. V was cut by 0 bases and J by 4 bases, with 13 bases left in between. Written as DNA, the CDR3 is TGTGCCAGCAGCGTAGTTGCCCAGGGGAGCACTGAAGCTTTCTTT. Its translation: CASSVVAQGSTEAFF.

This clone has more than one count but fewer than ten. V is TRBV4-2 and J is TRBJ1-2; D remains unclear. The CDR3 loop spans 13 amino acids. The germline gives CDR1 LGHNA, CDR2 YNFKEQ. Trimming cost V 1 base and J 4 bases, with 7 bases left between them. CDR3 protein: CASSQVGSYGYTF. The CDR3, as DNA: TGTGCCAGCAGCCAAGTGGGCAGCTATGGCTACACCTTC.